The 21 T cell receptor beta chains reported below all come from one sample, sequenced in a study of blood T cell repertoires in COVID-19 (dated by TCRdb to 2018 to 2021). To prepare the library, the immunoSEQ multiplex PCR assay was applied. The table comes from immuneACCESS by way of TCRdb, which keeps in-frame sequences with V and J called. Part of the clones is missing from these tables; in studies checked, under half for an unresolved V gene and the rest for unknown reasons. The table for this sample lists a few hundred thousand clones; about 90% of them were counted only once. The leading ten clones occupy approximately 1.9% of the sample. What was sequenced was PBMCs or T cells enriched from blood (not recorded which). All receptors derive from a man aged 40-55 years in a cohort exposed to, infected with or recovered from COVID-19 (not recorded which).

The chain links TRBV19 to TRBJ2-1, with 14 positions matching TRBD2. The CDR3 has 17 residues. The J segment lost 6 bases and the V segment lost 7 bases, leaving 11 bases of the junction unmatched. The germline gives CDR1 LNHDA, CDR2 SQIVND (reference sequence). Written as DNA, the CDR3 is TGTGCCAGTATTGGTTGGACTAGCGGGAGGTCCGTCAATGAGCAGTTCTTC. Amino acid sequence: CASIGWTSGRSVNEQFF.

The rearrangement uses TRBV19 and TRBJ1-4; TRBD1 matches at 7 bases. Germline values: CDR1 LNHDA, CDR2 SQIVND (reference sequence). V trimming: 7 bases; J trimming: 0 bases; junction bases outside the gene matches: 5. The CDR3 length is 15 residues. CDR3: CASTTGDATNEKLFF. The DNA of the CDR3 is TGTGCCAGTACAACAGGGGATGCAACTAATGAAAAACTGTTTTTT.

The rearrangement uses TRBV18 and TRBJ1-5; 7 positions agree with TRBD1. The ends lost 3 bases at V and 4 bases at J; junction bases unmatched: 3. Germline-derived CDR1 and CDR2 are KGHSH and LQKENI. This CDR3 spans 14 amino acids. CDR3 sequence reads: CASSPRGVNQPQHF. CDR3 in DNA: TGTGCCAGCTCACCCAGGGGGGTGAATCAGCCCCAGCATTTT.

CDR3 in DNA: TGCGCCAGCAGCTTGGTCCCAGGGTTAACCTACGAGCAGTACTTC. The encoded protein is CASSLVPGLTYEQYF. The rearrangement joins TRBV5-1 to TRBJ2-7; D perhaps matches TRBD1 (5 bases). Germline V gene sequence: CDR1 SGHRS, CDR2 YFSETQ. The CDR3 totals 15 residues. Trimming took off 0 bases at V and 2 bases at J, with 12 bases between the two ends.

The V call is TRBV6-5, the J call TRBJ1-5, with TRBD1 as a possible D gene (6 bases). The germline V and J ends were trimmed by 6 bases and 4 bases, with 13 bases remaining between them. CDR3 length equals 14 residues. From germline, CDR1 is MNHEY and CDR2 SVGAGI. As DNA, the CDR3 is TGTGCCAGCAGCCCAGGGACACAAAATCAGCCCCAGCATTTT. The encoded protein is CASSPGTQNQPQHF.

J is TRBJ1-2 and V is TRBV5-6; D remains unclear. The CDR3 runs to 12 residues. Germline V gene sequence: CDR1 SGHDT, CDR2 YYEEEE. The V and J ends lost 2 bases and 5 bases respectively, with 7 bases between them. The CDR3, as DNA: TGTGCCAGCAGCTTTGCGCGGTATGGCTACACCTTC. Its translation is CASSFARYGYTF.

CDR3 sequence: CAWSVLGDGYTF. The CDR3, as DNA: TGTGCCTGGAGTGTACTAGGAGATGGCTACACCTTC. The V gene is TRBV30, the J gene TRBJ1-2; no reliable D call. CDR1 is GTSNPN, CDR2 SVGIG, per germline (reference sequence). The ends were cut back, 0 bases at V and 6 bases at J, with 8 bases in the middle. The CDR3 loop spans 12 amino acids.

The rearrangement links TRBV9 to TRBJ2-5; D call uncertain. Trimming took 0 bases from V and 9 from J, leaving 9 bases between them. This CDR3 region has 12 residues. CDR1 is SGDLS, CDR2 YYNGEE, per germline. CDR3 sequence: CASSVENLPQYF. The CDR3 coding sequence is TGTGCCAGCAGCGTAGAGAATCTACCCCAGTACTTC.

The chain joins TRBV6-5 to TRBJ2-7; D possibly corresponds to TRBD2 (5 bases). Germline V CDR1 and CDR2: MNHEY, SVGAGI. The CDR3 extends over 11 amino acids. V was shortened by 8 bases and J by 5 bases, with 10 bases between the two germline ends. CDR3 in amino acids: CASVTGNEQYF. CDR3 in DNA: TGTGCCAGCGTTACGGGAAACGAGCAGTACTTC.

This rearrangement joins TRBV5-1 to TRBJ2-2, with D possibly matching TRBD1 (5 bases). Trimming shortened V by 0 bases and J by 0 bases, and 6 bases separated the two germline ends. Looked up from germline, CDR1 is SGHRS and CDR2 is YFSETQ. The CDR3 runs 15 residues. The CDR3 bases are TGCGCCAGCAGCTTGGAGGGGACGAACACCGGGGAGCTGTTTTTT. It encodes CASSLEGTNTGELFF. The variable domain in full, completed from reference TRBV5-1 and TRBJ2-2, reads KAGVTQTPRYLIKTRGQQVTLSCSPISGHRSVSWYQQTPGQGLQFLFEYFSETQRNKGNFPGRFSGRQFSNSRSEMNVSTLELGDSALYLCASSLEGTNTGELFFGEGSRLTVL.

The chain has TRBV7-8 and TRBJ2-5; TRBD1 aligns across 7 bases. Losses at the gene ends were 5 bases for V and 4 bases for J; bases not matched to a gene: 13. Germline CDR1 reads SGHVS; CDR2 reads FQNEAQ. The CDR3 runs 16 residues. DNA of the CDR3: TGTGCCAGCAGCGCAGGACTTCTGACAGGGATAGAGACCCAGTACTTC. It encodes CASSAGLLTGIETQYF. Full variable domain (missing parts from reference TRBV7-8 and TRBJ2-5): GAGVSQSPRYKVAKRGQDVALRCDPISGHVSLFWYQQALGQGPEFLTYFQNEAQLDKSGLPSDRFFAERPEGSVSTLKIQRTQQEDSAVYLCASSAGLLTGIETQYFGPGTRLLVL.

The chain recombines TRBV2 with TRBJ2-1; 9 bases are a match to TRBD2. V lost 6 bases, J lost 6 bases, and 12 bases stayed unmatched. The germline V gene encodes CDR1 SNHLY and CDR2 FYNNEI. The CDR3 covers 16 residues. The CDR3 reads CASSEGRLAGLNEQFF. In DNA, the CDR3 is TGTGCCAGCAGCGAGGGTCGTCTAGCGGGGCTCAATGAGCAGTTCTTC.

V gene TRBV7-6 combines with J gene TRBJ2-1, with 8 bases identical to TRBD2. The CDR3 length is 16 residues. Germline lookup yields CDR1 SGHVS and CDR2 FNYEAQ. After removal of 1 base from V and 7 bases from J, the junction contained 9 bases not matched to a gene. CDR3: CASSLGPGLGQNEQFF. Here the CDR3 DNA reads TGTGCCAGCAGCTTAGGTCCGGGACTAGGTCAAAATGAGCAGTTCTTC.

The V and J genes are TRBV28 and TRBJ1-2; the D gene is possibly TRBD1 (6 bases). The CDR3 runs 14 residues. Germline-derived CDR1 and CDR2 are MDHEN and SYDVKM. Trimming took off 5 bases at V and 3 bases at J, with 13 bases between the two ends. The CDR3 loop is CASSPTDRHYGYTF. CDR3 sequence (DNA): TGTGCCAGCAGTCCAACGGACAGACACTATGGCTACACCTTC.

The DNA of the CDR3 is TGTGCCAGCAGCATCGACAGAATGGACACTGAAGCTTTCTTT. Amino acids: CASSIDRMDTEAFF. The chain links TRBV21-1 to TRBJ1-1; TRBD1 is the table's D call and was not checked against the DNA. TRBV21-1 is a listed pseudogene. This CDR3 region has 14 residues.

This rearrangement joins TRBV3-1 (or the pseudogene TRBV3-2) to TRBJ2-2; TRBD2 matches 9 bases. The CDR3 consists of 15 residues. The germline V gene encodes CDR1 LGHDT and CDR2 YNNKEL (reference sequence). The trim removed 6 bases at V and 5 bases at J, leaving 7 bases unmatched. The CDR3 DNA reads as TGTGCCAGCAGATTAGCGGGAGCGGATACCGGGGAGCTGTTTTTT. Its translation is CASRLAGADTGELFF.

V usage is TRBV7-9 and J usage is TRBJ2-7; TRBD2 aligns across 12 bases. The CDR3 spans 15 residues. CDR1 SEHNR and CDR2 FQNEAQ come from the germline V gene (reference sequence). V was pared by 3 bases and J by 6 bases, with 6 bases of the junction left unmatched. Written as DNA, the CDR3 is TGTGCCAGCAGCTTGCTCCTAGCGGGAGGGGTCGAGCAGTACTTC. It translates to CASSLLLAGGVEQYF.

V is TRBV19 and J is TRBJ2-7, with a weak D call TRBD2 (5 bases). Trimming took 8 bases from V and 0 from J, leaving 8 bases between them. In germline, CDR1 is LNHDA, CDR2 SQIVND (reference sequence). CDR3 length equals 12 residues. The chain's CDR3 is CASSAGSYEQYF. The CDR3 DNA follows: TGTGCCAGTTCCGCGGGCTCCTACGAGCAGTACTTC.

J is TRBJ2-1 and V is TRBV3-1 (or the pseudogene TRBV3-2); 7 bases are a match to TRBD2. Germline V CDR1 and CDR2: LGHDT, YNNKEL (reference sequence). This CDR3 spans 15 amino acids. V dropped 4 bases and J dropped 8; count of bases not matched to a gene: 11. CDR3 sequence: CASSLWAGRGDEQFF. The CDR3 DNA is TGTGCCAGCAGCCTATGGGCTGGGAGGGGCGATGAGCAGTTCTTC.

This clone was seen once. The CDR3 is CASSQVLAGVAVEQYF. CDR3 DNA sequence: TGTGCCAGCAGCCAAGTTTTGGCGGGGGTGGCTGTCGAGCAGTACTTC. The chain uses TRBV3-1 (or the pseudogene TRBV3-2) and TRBJ2-7; 7 bases fit TRBD2. The CDR3 length is 16 residues. Per germline, CDR1 LGHDT and CDR2 YNNKEL (reference sequence). V was pared by 1 base and J by 6 bases, with 12 bases of the junction left unmatched.

The chain links TRBV2 to TRBJ1-3, with D perhaps TRBD1 (6 bases). The germline V gene encodes CDR1 SNHLY and CDR2 FYNNEI. V lost 6 bases and J 4 bases, leaving 13 bases between the germline ends. The CDR3 runs to 14 residues. CDR3 in amino acids: CASRAGTTGNTIYF. The CDR3 bases are TGTGCCAGCAGGGCCGGGACAACAGGAAACACCATATATTTT.